This T cell receptor (beta chain) was recovered during a study of beta chain features in type 1 diabetes (dated 2018 in TCRdb). With regard to the full study: Mean age, gender distribution, total cell number and subset yield were not different between patients and healthy donors. A total of some 100,000,000 sorted cells were examined across all samples, and a strong correlation was observed between cell number per subset and RNA yield. Regulatory and stem cell-like memory subsets were isolated from only 8 patients and roughly 8 healthy donors, whereas naive and central memory subsets came from all 30 or so donors. In the study, recently diagnosed type 1 diabetes patients and matched healthy donors were compared on the TCRB repertoires of their sorted circulating CD4+ T cell subsets.

Looking up the germline V gene yields CDR1 LGHNA and CDR2 YSLEER. Germline trimming amounts to 3 bases on V and 2 bases on J, with 6 as the count of junction bases outside the gene matches. Inclusive of the bounding cysteine and phenylalanine, the CDR3 is 15 residues long. The entry retains the CDR3 DNA only, 45 bases that are in frame from base 1. General conclusions and limits of the study: Because cDNA was sequenced instead of genomic DNA, highly expressing activated cells could be over-represented, though the groups showed no difference in activation or CD3 levels. In all four CD4+ subsets, TCRB CDR3 length was moderately but significantly shorter in type 1 diabetes patients. Shorter templates might have been favored by PCR, but patient and control samples were amplified and corrected together, so both groups would have been affected equally by any skew. Naive, central memory and regulatory TCRB repertoires appeared to be more alike among patients than among healthy donors. Because the HLA sub-analyses included only small numbers of individuals, any influence of HLA type on TCRB rearrangement was left unresolved. Fewer insertions and more nucleotide deletions at VDJ recombination sites were observed in patients with type 1 diabetes, implying thymic rearrangement abnormalities.

There are a few counts of this clone. The antigen it recognizes is unknown. No clone much larger than this one lies a single base away; base qualities are absent. The High Capacity cDNA Reverse Transcription Kit was used to reverse transcribe all of the isolated RNA, meaning that expressed TCRB transcripts were what got sequenced. Deep immunoSEQ sequencing was applied to naive, central memory and regulatory T cell samples, giving an average of around 3.4 million total reads per sample. Sorted cells were lysed in RLT buffer and RNA was extracted with DNase-treated RNeasy Micro or Mini kits, depending on cell number. Each cell subset was processed on its own to prevent cross-contamination, while patient and healthy donor samples were processed together. The immunoSEQ multiplex PCR was used to amplify TCRB sequences from cDNA, generating 87-bp fragments that spanned the CDR3 region. Sequencing of the amplicons was done on the Illumina HiSeq platform. The published analysis was carried out like this. PCR bias was computationally corrected using synthetic template baselines, reads within Hamming distance 2 were collapsed, and singletons that could not be merged were discarded. Reads were aligned to IMGT to assign V, D and J genes, CDR3 length, and insertions or deletions at six rearrangement sites. Clonotype counts were normalized to sorted cell number within each subset before computing true diversity and Gini coefficients with the tcR R package. The overlap coefficient, calculated on TCRB nucleotide sequences, was used to quantify repertoire sharing. Out-of-frame TCRB sequences from naive cells were analyzed as a proxy for the pre-selection repertoire. TCRdb stores this immuneACCESS table with in-frame sequences only. Part of the clones is absent; in the studies checked, under half of the shortfall reflects unresolved V genes, and no reason is known for the rest. Clone size and V and J calls were adopted from that table, with D and trimming inferred from the DNA. This sample is represented by hundreds of thousands of clones; about 16% of them were singletons. The ten largest account for under 0.095% of the sample.

Each donor gave one peripheral blood draw, about 110 mL on average, collected into heparinised tubes. A BD FACSAria II and a panel including CD45RO, CCR7, CD25, CD127, CD95 and CD27 were used to sort naive, central memory, regulatory and stem cell-like memory CD4+ T cells. Every sorted population had a purity above 95%. PBMCs were isolated right away by Lymphoprep density gradient centrifugation and were stained directly, without culture. To minimize batch effects, samples were stained and sorted in pairs, one healthy donor with one patient per experiment. Sample: naive CD4+ T cells from blood. The meaning of the sample's cell subset or site label: true naive CD4+ T cells. The clonotype was recovered from a man aged 18 to 29 in good health. Recombination linked TRBV4-3 to TRBJ1-2, with TRBD1 matching 7 junction bases. The DNA sequence follows: TGCGCCAGCAGCCAGCAGGGACAGAGGAACTATGGCTACACCTTC. Its product reads: CASSQQGQRNYGYTF.